This passage covers 7 T cell receptor beta chains from one sample sequenced in a study of graft-versus-host responses after intestinal transplantation. Profiling relied on immunoSEQ multiplex PCR, and the TCRdb table lists in-frame clones only, not all of them. The repertoire has 90,000 to 150,000 clones, around 96% of them found once; the top ten carry more than 2.5%. These receptors have no identified antigens. The sample here was unstimulated CD8+ T cells sorted from spleen or lymph node cells, taken before intestinal transplant. All receptors derive from a human donor who received an intestinal transplant.

The chain combines TRBV6-4 with TRBJ2-7; D call uncertain. The ends were cut back, 8 bases at V and 3 bases at J, with 11 bases in the middle. CDR1 and CDR2 (germline): MRHNA, SNTAGT. This CDR3 contains 12 residues. The CDR3 loop reads CASVKSFYEQYF. CDR3 sequence (DNA): TGTGCCAGCGTTAAGAGTTTCTACGAGCAGTACTTC.

This chain connects TRBV28 to TRBJ2-7; TRBD2 matches at 9 bases. The trim removed 6 bases at V and 2 bases at J, leaving 8 bases unmatched. The CDR3 spans 15 residues. In germline, CDR1 is MDHEN, CDR2 SYDVKM. This CDR3 reads CASRETSGVTYEQYF. The CDR3 DNA reads TGTGCCAGCAGGGAGACTAGCGGAGTTACCTACGAGCAGTACTTC.

The chain combines TRBV18 with TRBJ2-7, with a weak D call TRBD2 (6 bases). Trimming took off 2 bases at V and 5 bases at J, with 13 bases between the two ends. This CDR3 contains 14 residues. CDR1 and CDR2 from the germline V gene are KGHSH and LQKENI. As DNA, the CDR3 is TGTGCCAGCTCACCAAACGGAGGGGTGGACGAGCAGTACTTC. Translating gives CASSPNGGVDEQYF.

This clone has just one count. The chain recombines TRBV6-5 with TRBJ2-7; TRBD1 agrees at 8 bases. Per the germline V gene, CDR1 is MNHEY and CDR2 is SVGAGI. The V and J ends lost 9 bases and 4 bases, in that order; junction bases with no gene match: 5. CDR3 length: 12 amino acids. The chain's CDR3 is CASSGGDYEQYF. DNA of the CDR3: TGTGCCAGTTCAGGGGGCGATTACGAGCAGTACTTC.

The V and J genes are TRBV4-3 and TRBJ2-1; D not resolved. Trimming took 4 bases from V and 5 from J, leaving 9 bases between them. The CDR3 is made up of 13 amino acids. Germline assignment: CDR1 LGHNA and CDR2 YSLEER. The CDR3 region is CASSRRPDNEQFF. The CDR3 DNA reads TGCGCCAGCAGCCGAAGACCTGACAATGAGCAGTTCTTC.

For this clone: Different DNA sequences within this sample yield the same CDR3. CDR3 nucleotides: TGCAGCGTTGAAGATCGGGACAGGGGGCCCTACGAGCAGTACTTC. This translates into CSVEDRDRGPYEQYF. V is TRBV29-1 and J is TRBJ2-7; 12 bases are shared with TRBD1. V was pared by 0 bases and J by 2 bases, with 2 bases of the junction left unmatched. CDR1 SQVTM and CDR2 ANQGSEA come from the germline V gene. CDR3 length: 15 residues.

V is TRBV6-4 and J is TRBJ1-5; a possible D gene is TRBD1 (5 bases). The V end lost 3 bases, the J end lost 2 bases, and 11 bases lay between the germline ends. From germline, CDR1 is MRHNA and CDR2 SNTAGT. CDR3 size: 15 residues. CDR3 sequence reads: CASSDVQVRNQPQHF. Written as DNA, the CDR3 is TGTGCCAGCAGTGATGTACAGGTCCGCAATCAGCCCCAGCATTTT.